Described below is a single TCR beta chain sequence and its context. Its antigen is unidentified. This sample stems from a study of siplizumab effects on memory and regulatory T cells. This CDR3 region has 18 residues. Per germline, CDR1 SGHDT and CDR2 YYEEEE. J was trimmed by 1 base and V by 4 bases; bases with no gene match: 10. Only in-frame clones appear in the TCRdb table, and some are missing; sequencing was by immunoSEQ multiplex PCR. The data show about 56,000 clones, around 98% seen once. Study conclusions and caveats: Alloreactive sequences tracing back to unstimulated CD4+ memory cells were significantly reduced by siplizumab.

V is TRBV5-6 and J is TRBJ2-3; 12 positions agree with TRBD2. Specimen: naive CD8+ T cells sorted from blood. This receptor was obtained from a human donor in good health. The CDR3 coding sequence is TGTGCCAGCAGCGCGACAGGACTAGCGGGGATCCGCACAGATACGCAGTATTTT. Translating gives CASSATGLAGIRTDTQYF.